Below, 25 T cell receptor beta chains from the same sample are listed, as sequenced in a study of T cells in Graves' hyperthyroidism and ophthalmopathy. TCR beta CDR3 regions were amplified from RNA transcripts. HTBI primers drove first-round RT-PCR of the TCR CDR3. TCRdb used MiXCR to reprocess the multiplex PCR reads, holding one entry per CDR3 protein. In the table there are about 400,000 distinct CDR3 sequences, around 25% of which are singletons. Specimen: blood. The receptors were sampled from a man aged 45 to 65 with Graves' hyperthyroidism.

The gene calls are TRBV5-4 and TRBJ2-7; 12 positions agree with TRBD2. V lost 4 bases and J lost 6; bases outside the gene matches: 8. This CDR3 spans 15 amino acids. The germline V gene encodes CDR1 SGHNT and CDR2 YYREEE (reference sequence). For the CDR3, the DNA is TGTGCCAGCAGCCCGCTAGCGGGAGGGATAGGCGAGCAGTACTTC. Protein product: CASSPLAGGIGEQYF.

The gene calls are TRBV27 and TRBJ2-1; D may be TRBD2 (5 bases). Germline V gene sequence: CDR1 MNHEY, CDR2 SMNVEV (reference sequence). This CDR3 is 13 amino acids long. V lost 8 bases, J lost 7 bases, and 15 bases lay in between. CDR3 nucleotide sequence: TGTGCCAGCGGGGAACTAGAAAGGAATGAGCAGTTCTTC. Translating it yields CASGELERNEQFF.

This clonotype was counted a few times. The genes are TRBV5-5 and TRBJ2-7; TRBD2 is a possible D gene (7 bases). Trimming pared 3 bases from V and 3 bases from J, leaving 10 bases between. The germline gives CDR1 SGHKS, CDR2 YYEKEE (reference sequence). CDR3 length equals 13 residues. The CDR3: CASSWGGVYEQYF. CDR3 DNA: TGTGCCAGCAGCTGGGGGGGCGTCTACGAGCAGTACTTC.

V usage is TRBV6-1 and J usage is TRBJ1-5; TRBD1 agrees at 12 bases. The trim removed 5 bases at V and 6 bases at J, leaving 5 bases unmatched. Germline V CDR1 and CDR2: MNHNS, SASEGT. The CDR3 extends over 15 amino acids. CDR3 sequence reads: CASSSGTGGLQPQHF. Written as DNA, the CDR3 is TGTGCCAGCAGTTCCGGGACAGGGGGCCTTCAGCCCCAGCATTTT.

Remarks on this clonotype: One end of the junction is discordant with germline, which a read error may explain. The CDR3 sequence is CVSSLWGSSYEQYF. The CDR3 nucleotides read TGTGTCAGCAGCTTGTGGGGGAGTTCCTACGAGCAGTACTTC. This chain uses TRBV5-6 with TRBJ2-7; the D gene could be TRBD1 or TRBD2 (5 bases each). The CDR3 contains 14 residues. Looked up from germline, CDR1 is SGHDT and CDR2 is YYEEEE. Combining the CDR3 with reference TRBV5-6 and TRBJ2-7 gives the whole variable domain DAGVTQSPTHLIKTRGQQVTLRCSPKSGHDTVSWYQQALGQGPQFIFQYYEEEERQRGNFPDRFSGHQFPNYSSELNVNALLLGDSALYLCVSSLWGSSYEQYFGPGTRLTVT.

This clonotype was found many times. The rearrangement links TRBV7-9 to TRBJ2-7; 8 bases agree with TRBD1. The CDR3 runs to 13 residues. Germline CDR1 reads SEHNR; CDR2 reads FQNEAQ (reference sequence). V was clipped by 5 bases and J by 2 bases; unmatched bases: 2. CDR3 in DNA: TGTGCCAGCAGCCGGGGACAGGCCTACGAGCAGTACTTC. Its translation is CASSRGQAYEQYF.

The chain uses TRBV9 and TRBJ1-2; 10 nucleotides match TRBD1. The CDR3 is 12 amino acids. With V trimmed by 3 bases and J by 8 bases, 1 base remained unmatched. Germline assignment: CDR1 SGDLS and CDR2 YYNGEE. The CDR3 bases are TGTGCCAGCAGCGCGACAGGGGGCGGCTACACCTTC. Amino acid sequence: CASSATGGGYTF.

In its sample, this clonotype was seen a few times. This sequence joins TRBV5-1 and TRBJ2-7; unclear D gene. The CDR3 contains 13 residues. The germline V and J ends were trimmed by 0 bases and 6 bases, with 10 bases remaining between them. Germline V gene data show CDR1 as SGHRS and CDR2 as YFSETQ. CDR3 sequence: CASSLGARAEQYF. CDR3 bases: TGCGCCAGCAGCTTGGGAGCAAGGGCCGAGCAGTACTTC.

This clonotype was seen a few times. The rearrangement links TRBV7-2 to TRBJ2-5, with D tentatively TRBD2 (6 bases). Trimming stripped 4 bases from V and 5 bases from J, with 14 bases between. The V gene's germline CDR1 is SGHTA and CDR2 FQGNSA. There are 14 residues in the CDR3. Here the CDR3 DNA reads TGTGCCAGCAGCTCGAGCGGGCCGGGGGAGACCCAGTACTTC. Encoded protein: CASSSSGPGETQYF.

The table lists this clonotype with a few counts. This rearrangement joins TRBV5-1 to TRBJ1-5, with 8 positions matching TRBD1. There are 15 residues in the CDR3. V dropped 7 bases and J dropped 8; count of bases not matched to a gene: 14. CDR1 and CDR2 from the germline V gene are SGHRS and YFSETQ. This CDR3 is CASSHGQGAGEPQHF. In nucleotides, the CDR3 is TGCGCCAGCTCCCACGGCCAGGGGGCGGGGGAGCCCCAGCATTTT.

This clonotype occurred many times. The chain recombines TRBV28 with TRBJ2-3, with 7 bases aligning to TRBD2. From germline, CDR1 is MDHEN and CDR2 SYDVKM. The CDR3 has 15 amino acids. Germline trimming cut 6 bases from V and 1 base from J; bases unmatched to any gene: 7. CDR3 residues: CASRALAVRTDTQYF. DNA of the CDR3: TGTGCCAGCAGGGCCCTAGCGGTTCGCACAGATACGCAGTATTTT.

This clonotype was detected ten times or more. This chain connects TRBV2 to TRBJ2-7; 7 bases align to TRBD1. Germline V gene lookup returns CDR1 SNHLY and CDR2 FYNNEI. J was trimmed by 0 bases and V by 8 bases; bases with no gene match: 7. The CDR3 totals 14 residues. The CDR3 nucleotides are TGTGCCAGCGACCCGGGACAGATCTCCTACGAGCAGTACTTC. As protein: CASDPGQISYEQYF.

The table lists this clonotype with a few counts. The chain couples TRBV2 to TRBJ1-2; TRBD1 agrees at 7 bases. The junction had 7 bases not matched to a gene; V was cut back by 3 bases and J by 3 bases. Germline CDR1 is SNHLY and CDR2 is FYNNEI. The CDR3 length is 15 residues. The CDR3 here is CASSEVQGKYYGYTF. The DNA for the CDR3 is TGTGCCAGCAGTGAGGTACAGGGGAAGTACTATGGCTACACCTTC.

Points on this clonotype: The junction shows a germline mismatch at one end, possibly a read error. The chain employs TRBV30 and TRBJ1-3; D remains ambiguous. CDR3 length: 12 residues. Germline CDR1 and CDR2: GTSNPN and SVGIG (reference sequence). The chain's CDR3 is CAWSVSENTIYF. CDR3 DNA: TGTGCCTGGAGTGTTTCTGAAAACACCATATATTTT.

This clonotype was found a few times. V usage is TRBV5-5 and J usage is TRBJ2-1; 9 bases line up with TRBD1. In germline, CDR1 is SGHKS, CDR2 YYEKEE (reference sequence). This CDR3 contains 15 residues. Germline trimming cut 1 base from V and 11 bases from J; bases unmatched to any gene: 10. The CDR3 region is CASSLSGQGTYKQFF. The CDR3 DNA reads TGTGCCAGCAGCTTGTCAGGACAGGGGACATATAAGCAGTTCTTC.

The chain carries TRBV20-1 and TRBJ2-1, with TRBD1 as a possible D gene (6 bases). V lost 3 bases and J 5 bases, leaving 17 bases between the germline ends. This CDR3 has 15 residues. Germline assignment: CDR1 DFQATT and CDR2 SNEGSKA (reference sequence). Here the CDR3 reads CSARPGQDPNNEQFF. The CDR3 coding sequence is TGCAGTGCTAGGCCGGGACAAGATCCGAACAATGAGCAGTTCTTC.

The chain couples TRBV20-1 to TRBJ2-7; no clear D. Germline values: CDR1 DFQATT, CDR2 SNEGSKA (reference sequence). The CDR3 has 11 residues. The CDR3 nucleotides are TGCAGACCCGTGAGCTCCTACGAGCAGTACTTC. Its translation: CRPVSSYEQYF.

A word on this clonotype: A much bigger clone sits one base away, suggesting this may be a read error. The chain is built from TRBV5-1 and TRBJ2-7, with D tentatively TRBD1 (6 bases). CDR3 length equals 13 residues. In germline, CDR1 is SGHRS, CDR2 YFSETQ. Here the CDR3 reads CASSLAQGYERYF. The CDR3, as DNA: TGCGCCAGCAGCTTGGCACAGGGCTACGAGCGGTACTTC.

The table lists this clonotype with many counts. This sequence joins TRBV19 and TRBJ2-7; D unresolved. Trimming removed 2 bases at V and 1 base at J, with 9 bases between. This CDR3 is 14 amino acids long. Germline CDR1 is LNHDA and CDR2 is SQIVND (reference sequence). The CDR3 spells CASSISIPSYEQYF. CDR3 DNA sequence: TGTGCCAGTAGTATATCTATCCCTTCCTACGAGCAGTACTTC.

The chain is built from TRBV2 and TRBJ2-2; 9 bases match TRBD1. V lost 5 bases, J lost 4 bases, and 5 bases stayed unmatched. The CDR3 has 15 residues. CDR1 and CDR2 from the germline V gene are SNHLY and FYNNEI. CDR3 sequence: CASSLQGARTGELFF. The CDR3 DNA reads TGTGCCAGCAGTCTACAGGGGGCTCGCACCGGGGAGCTGTTTTTT.

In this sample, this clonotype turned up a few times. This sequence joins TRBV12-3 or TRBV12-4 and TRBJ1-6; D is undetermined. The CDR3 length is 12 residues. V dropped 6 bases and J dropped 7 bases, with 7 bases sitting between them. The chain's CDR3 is CASSRTNSPLHF. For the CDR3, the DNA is TGTGCCAGCAGCCGGACCAATTCACCCCTCCACTTT.

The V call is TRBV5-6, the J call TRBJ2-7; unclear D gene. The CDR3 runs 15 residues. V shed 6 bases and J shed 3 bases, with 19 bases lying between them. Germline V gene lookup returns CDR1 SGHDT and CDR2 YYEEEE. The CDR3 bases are TGTGCCAGCACCTACACCCCGGGTCGAGGCTACGAGCAGTACTTC. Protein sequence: CASTYTPGRGYEQYF.

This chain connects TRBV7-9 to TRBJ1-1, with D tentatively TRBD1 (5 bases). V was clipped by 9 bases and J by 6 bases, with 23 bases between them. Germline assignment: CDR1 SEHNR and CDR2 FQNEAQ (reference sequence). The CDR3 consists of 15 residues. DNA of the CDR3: TGTGCCAGTAGTCCCGGTCAAACTAGGGGAGCTGAAGCTTTCTTT. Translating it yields CASSPGQTRGAEAFF.

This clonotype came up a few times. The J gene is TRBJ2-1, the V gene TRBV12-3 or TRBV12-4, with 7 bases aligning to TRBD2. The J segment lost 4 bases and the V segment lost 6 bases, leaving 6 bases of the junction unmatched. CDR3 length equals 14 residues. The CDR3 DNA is TGTGCCAGCAGGGTGATTAGCGGGTACAATGAGCAGTTCTTC. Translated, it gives CASRVISGYNEQFF.

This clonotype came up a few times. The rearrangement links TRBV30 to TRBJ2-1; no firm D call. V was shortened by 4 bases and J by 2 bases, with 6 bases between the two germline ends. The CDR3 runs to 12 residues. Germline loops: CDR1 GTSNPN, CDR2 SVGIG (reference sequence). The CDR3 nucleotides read TGTGCCTGGACTCGGACCTACAATGAGCAGTTCTTC. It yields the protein CAWTRTYNEQFF.